This TCR beta chain derives from a study of T-cell reconstitution after alpha-beta-depleted transplantation in children (dated by TCRdb to the mid-2010s). In terms of the full investigation: Using TCR repertoire profiling, the study quantitatively followed how T-cell immune reconstitution unfolded in children after TCRalphabeta/CD19-depleted allogeneic hematopoietic cell transplantation. General conclusions and limits of the study: Hyperexpanded clone frequencies declined over subsequent months; after one year, T-cell counts and TCRbeta diversity were mostly attributed to newly produced T cells. Apparently early alphabetaT-cell count recovery about two months after transplant reportedly relied on only several hundred rapidly expanded clones derived from non-depleted graft cells. The high TCRbeta diversity at day 60 in some patients was ascribed to recipient T cells and intrathymic progenitors that had survived conditioning.

Libraries came from PCR. The sample was run on an Illumina HiSeq 2500. TCR libraries were prepared with molecular barcoding, using unique molecular identifiers to normalize TCRbeta repertoire quantification. The public reads were reprocessed in TCRdb via fastp at Q25 and MiXCR, keeping in-frame beta chains. Rows are unified per CDR3 protein, each entry keeping the most common DNA and genes. Counted in this sample were 200,000 to 250,000 distinct CDR3 sequences; around 8.4% of them appeared once. The ten largest clonotypes hold about a third of the sample. In the case of this clonotype: Its antigen target is currently unknown. No base quality values were provided; no much bigger clone lies one nucleotide off.

The sample's treatment or condition label, in plain terms: allogeneic hematopoietic cell transplantation with graft depleted of TCRalphabeta T cells and CD19 B cells. TCRalphabeta/CD19-depleted allogeneic hematopoietic cell grafts were given to the transplant recipients, all of whom were children. V sheds 7 bases and J sheds 4 bases, leaving 18 bases between their ends. The CDR1 and CDR2 encoded by the germline V gene are MNHEY and SVGEGT. The CDR3 runs 15 residues from the cysteine to the phenylalanine. Of the read, only the CDR3 DNA is kept; its 45 bases are in frame from base 1. This clonotype was sampled from a male patient between 2 and 9 years old who had a stem cell transplant for acute myeloid leukemia, so the T cells may come from the graft donor. The chain was built from TRBV6-2 or TRBV6-3 and TRBJ2-3; TRBD1 is a weak D gene call, 6 bases matching. The sequenced sample was PBMCs, mostly from graft donor cells, obtained 360 days after TCRalphabeta/CD19-depleted stem cell transplant. The CDR3 protein sequence reads: CASTKRDTYPDTQYF. The DNA sequence is given as TGTGCCAGCACCAAAAGGGACACTTACCCAGATACGCAGTATTTT.